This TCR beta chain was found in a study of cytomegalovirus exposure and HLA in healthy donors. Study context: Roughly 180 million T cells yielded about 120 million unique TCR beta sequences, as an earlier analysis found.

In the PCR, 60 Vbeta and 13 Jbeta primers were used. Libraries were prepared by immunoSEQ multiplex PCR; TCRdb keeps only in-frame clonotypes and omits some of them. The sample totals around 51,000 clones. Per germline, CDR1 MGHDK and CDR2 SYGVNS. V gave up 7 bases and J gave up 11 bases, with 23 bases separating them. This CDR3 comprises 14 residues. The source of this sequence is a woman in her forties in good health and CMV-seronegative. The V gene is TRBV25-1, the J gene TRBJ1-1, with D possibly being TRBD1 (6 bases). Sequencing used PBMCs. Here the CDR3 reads CASTPPDRLGVAFF. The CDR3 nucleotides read TGTGCCAGCACGCCTCCCGACAGGCTCGGCGTGGCTTTCTTT.